Below, one T cell receptor (beta chain) is given with its context. The data were obtained in a study of blood T cell repertoires in COVID-19. V gave up 4 bases and J gave up 9 bases; unmatched junction bases: 3. The V gene's germline CDR1 is SGHDT and CDR2 YYEEEE. The CDR3 spans 13 residues. Sequenced by immunoSEQ multiplex PCR; TCRdb stores in-frame clones only, minus some. The table has approximately 200,000 clones, 75% to 85% seen once. Donors were grouped by their self-reported clinical history. In Cohort 3, a recovered donor had either two negative PCRs, clearance, or symptom resolution. The sequenced sample was PBMCs or T cells enriched from blood (not recorded which). The rearrangement joins TRBV5-6 to TRBJ2-1; 11 nucleotides match TRBD2. The TCR comes from a man in his forties or fifties who had recovered from COVID-19. DNA for the CDR3: TGTGCCAGCAGCCTCGGGACTAGCGGTGAGCAGTTCTTC. This encodes CASSLGTSGEQFF.